The sequence of this T cell receptor beta chain was determined in a study of T cells in Graves' hyperthyroidism and ophthalmopathy. This clonotype was detected a few times. This CDR3 spans 20 amino acids. V lost 0 bases and J lost 0; bases outside the gene matches: 12. The germline gives CDR1 MNHEY, CDR2 SVGEGT. TCR beta CDR3 region amplification was performed from RNA transcripts. The TCR CDR3 was amplified in a first-round RT-PCR using the HTBI primer set. From the multiplex PCR reads, TCRdb called clonotypes with MiXCR, one entry per CDR3 protein. The repertoire holds about 600,000 distinct CDR3 sequences, roughly 15% seen once, with roughly an eighth in the top ten.

The rearrangement links TRBV6-2 or TRBV6-3 to TRBJ2-3; the match to TRBD2 covers 10 bases. This receptor was identified in a woman aged 45-65 years with Graves' ophthalmopathy. Sequencing was carried out using blood. The CDR3 sequence: CASSYSIHASGSPSTDTQYF. The CDR3 DNA follows: TGTGCCAGCAGTTACTCGATTCACGCTAGCGGGAGCCCAAGCACAGATACGCAGTATTTT.